This TCR beta chain was sequenced for a study of cytomegalovirus exposure and HLA in healthy donors. Notes on the study in general: A later analysis reportedly found that, within productive TCRs, an Asian-associated ancestry cluster had fewer N-insertions than the mean observed across the roughly 700 donors. The study dropped some indistinguishable V segments, TRBV6-2 and TRBV6-3 among them.

Germline CDR1 and CDR2: LNHDA and SQIVND (reference sequence). There are 15 residues in the CDR3. The V and J ends lost 6 bases and 1 base respectively, with 12 bases between them. PCR used 60 Vbeta primers and 13 Jbeta primers. Clones were sequenced by immunoSEQ multiplex PCR, and TCRdb holds only the in-frame ones, with some missing. The sample has 120,000 to 150,000 clones, 70% to 85% seen once. Note on this clone: Its antigen is not identified.

The clonotype comes from a middle-aged woman in good health and CMV-seronegative. V gene TRBV19 combines with J gene TRBJ1-4; D not resolved. The sequenced sample was PBMCs. The CDR3 sequence is CASRKPGLTNEKLFF. In DNA, the CDR3 is TGTGCCAGTAGAAAACCAGGATTAACTAATGAAAAACTGTTTTTT.